The rows below give T cell receptor beta chains drawn from one sample of a study of response to subunit inactivated influenza vaccine. From the RT-PCR reads, TCRdb called clonotypes with MiXCR, one entry per CDR3 protein. This sample has roughly 550,000 distinct CDR3 sequences; around 25% occur once, and the top ten carry about 3%. This sample also belongs to another study, concerning T cells expressing NK-cell markers.

Material: CD4+ T cells sorted from PBMCs, obtained about 13 days after vaccination. The receptors shown here come from a man in his fifties who received an inactivated influenza vaccine. CDR3s include the opening cysteine and the closing phenylalanine or tryptophan. A D gene is named only where the DNA matches it firmly. Not every row has a clone size; where given, it reads once, few, many or a size class.

clone size,V gene,J gene,D gene,CDR3 DNA,CDR3 protein
-,TRBV5-4,TRBJ1-1,TRBD1,TGTGCCAGCAGACTCCAACAGGGGATGAACACTGAAGCTTTCTTT,CASRLQQGMNTEAFF
-,TRBV20-1,TRBJ1-5,-,TGCAGTGCGAGCCCAGGGGTAAAATCCCAGCATTTT,CSASPGVKSQHF
few,TRBV19,TRBJ1-6,-,TGTGCCAGTAGTAAAGGGGCGACTTTAAGATCACCCCTCCACTTT,CASSKGATLRSPLHF
few,TRBV7-2,TRBJ2-3,-,TGTGCCAGCAGCTTAGCGGGAGGGGGGATAGATACGCAGTATTTT,CASSLAGGGIDTQYF
-,TRBV11-2,TRBJ1-1,-,TGTGCCAGCAGCTTCAAACTCGACCCCGTGAACACTGAAGCTTTCTTT,CASSFKLDPVNTEAFF
few,TRBV6-2/TRBV6-3,TRBJ2-7,TRBD2,TGTGCCAGCGGACTAGCGGGGGGCTCCTACGAGCAGTACTTC,CASGLAGGSYEQYF
-,TRBV6-1,TRBJ2-2,TRBD2,TGTGCCAGCAGTCATAGCGGGGTGGACACCGGGGAGCTGTTTTTT,CASSHSGVDTGELFF
-,TRBV29-1,TRBJ1-1,-,TGCAGCGTTTTACCGGACGGAAACACTGAAGCTTTCTTT,CSVLPDGNTEAFF
few,TRBV28,TRBJ1-2,-,TGTGCCAGCAGGTCGACAGACTATGGCTACACCTTC,CASRSTDYGYTF
-,TRBV6-2/TRBV6-3,TRBJ2-2,-,TGTGCCAGCAAGGGGGGCCGGACCGGGGAGCTGTTTTTT,CASKGGRTGELFF
-,TRBV12-3/TRBV12-4,TRBJ1-2,-,TGTGCCAGCAGTCTCTCGGTTGACGGCTACACCTTC,CASSLSVDGYTF
-,TRBV10-3,TRBJ1-2,-,TGTGCCATCAGAACCATCAGCCAGGGAAGCGGCTACACCTTC,CAIRTISQGSGYTF
few,TRBV12-3/TRBV12-4,TRBJ2-7,TRBD2,TGTGCCAGCAGCTTTTCCTGGGGAGCGGGAGAGCGCACCGAGCAGTACTTC,CASSFSWGAGERTEQYF
few,TRBV4-2,TRBJ1-1,-,TGTGCCAGCAGCCAGGCGTACGTGAACACTGAAGCTTTCTTT,CASSQAYVNTEAFF
few,TRBV19,TRBJ2-1,-,TGTGCCAGTAGTAGGGGCGCCCGACGTCAGTTCTTC,CASSRGARRQFF
-,TRBV7-2,TRBJ1-6,-,TGTGCCAGCAGCTTAGCGTTTATCAACTGGGAGGCTAATTCACCCCTCCACTTT,CASSLAFINWEANSPLHF
-,TRBV6-5,TRBJ1-4,-,TGTGCCAGCAGTTACTCGGGGGCGGAAAAACTGTTTTTT,CASSYSGAEKLFF
many,TRBV4-2,TRBJ2-5,TRBD2,TGTGCCAGCAGCCCGGGACTAGCGGGGATCCAAGAGACCCAGTACTTC,CASSPGLAGIQETQYF
few,TRBV4-3,TRBJ2-5,-,TGCGCCAGCAGCCAAGATCTGGGGCAGGGTAAGACCCAGTACTTC,CASSQDLGQGKTQYF
-,TRBV5-6,TRBJ2-7,-,TGTGCCAGCAGCTTGGCTGGACTGTACGAGCAGTACTTC,CASSLAGLYEQYF
few,TRBV20-1,TRBJ2-1,-,TGCAGTGCTAGCTCCCCGGGACCGACCTCCTACAATGAGCAGTTCTTC,CSASSPGPTSYNEQFF
-,TRBV5-5,TRBJ2-1,-,TGTGCCAGCAGCTTGGAGGATTACAATGAGCAGTTCTTC,CASSLEDYNEQFF
-,TRBV7-8,TRBJ2-5,-,TGTGCCAGCAGCTTAGGTCAGGGTTCGATGCAAGAGACCCAGTACTTC,CASSLGQGSMQETQYF
-,TRBV12-3/TRBV12-4,TRBJ2-2,-,TGTGCCAGCAGTTTCGCCAAAATGGCCATGAACACCGGGGAGCTGTTTTTT,CASSFAKMAMNTGELFF
few,TRBV7-9,TRBJ2-1,-,TGTGCCAGCAGCTCCGCAGGGGAAACCTACAATGAGCAGTTCTTC,CASSSAGETYNEQFF
few,TRBV7-6,TRBJ2-5,-,TGTGCCAGCAGCCCCGCCCCTGCACGGAACCAAGAGACCCAGTACTTC,CASSPAPARNQETQYF
few,TRBV7-2,TRBJ2-1,-,TGTGCCAGCAGCTTAGCGGGCAGGGTCGCCAATGAGCAGTTCTTC,CASSLAGRVANEQFF
many,TRBV29-1,TRBJ1-2,-,TGCAGCGCCCCTGGACCCTCTGCTAACTATGGCTACACCTTC,CSAPGPSANYGYTF
few,TRBV6-5,TRBJ1-2,TRBD1,TGTGCCAGCAGTTTTGGACAGGGGAGGACCTATGGCTACACCTTC,CASSFGQGRTYGYTF
few,TRBV20-1,TRBJ2-1,-,TGCAGTGCTAGAGATCGGGAGCGTGAGCAGTTCTTC,CSARDREREQFF
few,TRBV12-3/TRBV12-4,TRBJ2-7,-,TGTGCCAGCAGTTTAGGGGGGGGGCTGACCTACGAGCAGTACTTC,CASSLGGGLTYEQYF
few,TRBV2,TRBJ2-7,-,TGTGCCAGCACTGGACTAAATTACGAGCAGTACTTC,CASTGLNYEQYF
-,TRBV18,TRBJ1-1,TRBD1,TGTGCCAGCTCACCACAACTACGGACAGGGCTGAACACTGAAGCTTTCTTT,CASSPQLRTGLNTEAFF
-,TRBV20-1,TRBJ1-4,TRBD1,TGCAGTGCCCGACAGGGTACTAATGAAAAACTGTTTTTT,CSARQGTNEKLFF
few,TRBV6-2/TRBV6-3,TRBJ1-1,-,TGTGCCACCAGGAGGACGGAAGAAGCTTTCTTT,CATRRTEEAFF
-,TRBV5-1,TRBJ2-1,TRBD1,TGCGCCAGCAGCTTAGAGGACAGGGGAGGCTACAATGAGCAGTTCTTC,CASSLEDRGGYNEQFF
-,TRBV7-2,TRBJ2-5,-,TGTGCCAGCAGCTTAACCCTTTTGGGGACCCAGTACTTC,CASSLTLLGTQYF
-,TRBV18,TRBJ2-6,TRBD1,TGTGCCAGCTCACCCGGGACAGGGGGGACTGGGGCCAACGTCCTGACTTTC,CASSPGTGGTGANVLTF
many,TRBV25-1,TRBJ2-6,-,TGTGCCAGCAGTAAGGGGGAGGCCTCTGGGGCCAACGTCCTGACTTTC,CASSKGEASGANVLTF
-,TRBV3-1,TRBJ1-6,-,TGTGCCAGCAGGTTGGGCACAGGGAGAACCTCCTATAATTCACCCCTCCACTTT,CASRLGTGRTSYNSPLHF
-,TRBV28,TRBJ2-5,TRBD2,TGTGCCAGCGCATCGGGACTAAATACGGAGACCCAGTACTTC,CASASGLNTETQYF
many,TRBV12-3/TRBV12-4,TRBJ2-2,-,TGTGCCAGCAGTGCCCAGGGGAAGAACACCGGGGAGCTGTTTTTT,CASSAQGKNTGELFF
many,TRBV12-3/TRBV12-4,TRBJ2-1,-,TGTGCCAGCATAAGAGGGGGTAGCTCCTACAATGAGCAGTTCTTC,CASIRGGSSYNEQFF
-,TRBV4-3,TRBJ2-1,-,TGCGCCAGCAGCCATCGGGCGGTGGGCGATGAGCAGTTCTTC,CASSHRAVGDEQFF
few,TRBV6-6,TRBJ2-3,-,TGTGCCACGGAGGGGGATACGCAGTATTTT,CATEGDTQYF
many,TRBV6-2/TRBV6-3,TRBJ1-1,-,TGTGCCAGCAGGATAAAAGGGTTGAACACTGAAGCTTTCTTT,CASRIKGLNTEAFF
-,TRBV11-2,TRBJ2-7,-,TGTGCCAGCAGCCCTTCGGGACTTCACTACGAGCAGTACTTC,CASSPSGLHYEQYF
-,TRBV27,TRBJ2-2,TRBD1,TGTGCCAGCAGTTTTCACAGGGGCCCTTGGGCCGGGGAGCTGTTTTTT,CASSFHRGPWAGELFF
-,TRBV9,TRBJ2-3,-,TGTGCCAGCAGCGTAGTTTCGGCGACAGATACGCAGTATTTT,CASSVVSATDTQYF
-,TRBV5-1,TRBJ2-3,-,TGCGCCAGCAGCTTACAGAGTTCGGGGTACCTCACAGATACGCAGTATTTT,CASSLQSSGYLTDTQYF
-,TRBV7-9,TRBJ2-7,-,TGTGCCAGCACCTCGGGGAGGACTTCCTACGAGCAGTACTTC,CASTSGRTSYEQYF
few,TRBV20-1,TRBJ2-1,TRBD2,TGCAGTGCTAGAGTAGCGGGGAACTCCTACAATGAGCAGTTCTTC,CSARVAGNSYNEQFF
few,TRBV7-9,TRBJ2-7,-,TGTGCCAGCAGCTTATTACAGAGCTCCTACGAGCAGTACTTC,CASSLLQSSYEQYF
few,TRBV4-3,TRBJ2-7,-,TGCGCCAGCAGCCAAGGTGTCAGGGGCGGACAGTACTTC,CASSQGVRGGQYF
few,TRBV4-1,TRBJ2-3,TRBD1,TGCGCCAGCAGCCATTTACAGGGGGCCTCAGATACGCAGTATTTT,CASSHLQGASDTQYF